This T cell receptor (beta chain) was identified during a study of technical replicates of blood from a handful of donors. The CDR3 length is 14 residues. The V gene's germline CDR1 is ENHRY and CDR2 SYGVKD. Trimming stripped 6 bases from V and 3 bases from J, with 14 bases between. Sequencing was performed with immunoSEQ multiplex PCR; in TCRdb, only in-frame clones are kept and a portion is missing. The table shows around 57,000 clones, with approximately 97% occurring only once. Sequenced: T cells isolated from PBMCs. The chain carries TRBV10-3 and TRBJ1-1, with unresolved D. The source of this sequence is a human donor in good health. The CDR3 region is CAIRDSRDDTEAFF. The CDR3 DNA reads TGTGCCATCAGGGACTCCCGAGACGACACTGAAGCTTTCTTT.